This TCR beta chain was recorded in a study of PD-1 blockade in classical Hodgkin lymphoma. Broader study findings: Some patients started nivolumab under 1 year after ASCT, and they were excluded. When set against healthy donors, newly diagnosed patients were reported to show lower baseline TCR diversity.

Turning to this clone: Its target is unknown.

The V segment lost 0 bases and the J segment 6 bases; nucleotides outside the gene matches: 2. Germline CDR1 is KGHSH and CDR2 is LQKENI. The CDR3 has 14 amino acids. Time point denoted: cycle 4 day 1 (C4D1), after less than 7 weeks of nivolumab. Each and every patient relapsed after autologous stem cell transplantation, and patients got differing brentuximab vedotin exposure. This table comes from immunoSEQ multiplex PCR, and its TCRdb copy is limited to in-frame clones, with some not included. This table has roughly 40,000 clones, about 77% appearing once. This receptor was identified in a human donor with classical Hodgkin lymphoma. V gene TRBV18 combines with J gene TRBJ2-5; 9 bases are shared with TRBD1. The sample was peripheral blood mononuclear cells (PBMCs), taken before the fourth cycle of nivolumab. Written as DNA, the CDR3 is TGTGCCAGCTCACCACCGGGACAGGGACAGACCCAGTACTTC. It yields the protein CASSPPGQGQTQYF.